The clone carrying this TCR beta chain was recorded a few times. What it recognizes is unknown. Each CDR3 protein is one row after TCRdb ran MiXCR on the RACE reads. The sample lists roughly 100,000 distinct CDR3 sequences, under 40% occurring once. The CDR3 is 11 amino acids. Per the germline V gene, CDR1 is MNHEY and CDR2 is SVGEGT. Deletions cut 6 bases from V and 3 bases from J, with 6 bases between. The data belong to a study of human T cells and chemical hapten exposure. Study observations and caveats: Donors had alopecia, so their immune response may differ from healthy people's.

Time point noted: patch test 3, about 24 weeks after DPC sensitization. Treatment in this sample: therapeutic diphenylcyclopropenone sensitization with weekly scalp DPC. Alopecia patients between 18 and 70 years old and suitable for DPC were used as donors. Unseparated into fractions, whole blood served as the source from which total RNA was extracted. The sequencing here drew on whole blood, taken in connection with sensitization to the hapten diphenylcyclopropenone (DPC). This sequence was found in a middle-aged man with alopecia areata. Some clones in this sample may be carry-over from other donors' samples. The chain uses TRBV6-2 or TRBV6-3 and TRBJ2-7; unclear D gene. For the CDR3, the DNA is TGTGCCAGCAGCCCCTACTACGAGCAGTACTTC. Protein: CASSPYYEQYF.